The T cell receptor beta chain under discussion was sequenced for a study of T cells in Graves' hyperthyroidism and ophthalmopathy. For the study at large: Blood was drawn when the patient was first diagnosed and still untreated.

Regions amplified from RNA transcripts were the TCR beta CDR3 regions. HTBI primers were employed in a first-round RT-PCR of the TCR CDR3. One entry per CDR3 protein results from TCRdb running MiXCR on the multiplex PCR reads. The profile shows 400,000 to 500,000 distinct CDR3 sequences, about 14% of them singletons. The diagnostic basis comprised clinical symptoms, serum thyroxine and TRAb, thyroid ultrasound and orbital computed tomography. CDR3 length: 13 residues. The V and J ends lost 6 bases and 2 bases respectively, with 9 bases between them. This clonotype appeared many times. The V and J genes are TRBV12-3 or TRBV12-4 and TRBJ2-3; perhaps TRBD1 as D (6 bases). This clonotype was obtained from a man between 18 and 29 years old with Graves' ophthalmopathy. The sequencing sample was made of blood. The CDR3 protein is CASSGQTTDTQYF. DNA for the CDR3: TGTGCCAGCAGCGGACAGACCACAGATACGCAGTATTTT.